This is a list of T cell receptor beta chains from one sample in a study of preoperative IRX-2 immunotherapy in early breast cancer. Some clones are missing from TCRdb's copy, which holds only in-frame ones; the method was immunoSEQ multiplex PCR. This sample carries under 35,000 clones, about 79% of them seen once, and the ten largest clones take under 4%. This material was collected from a patient treated with IRX-2 immunotherapy. The receptors were gathered from a human donor with breast cancer. The CDR3 runs from the conserved cysteine through the conserved F or W.

v_gene: TRBV19
len: 13
CDR3aa: CASGQLSGNTIYF

v_gene: TRBV7-1
len: 13
CDR3aa: CASSFSRNEKLFF

v_gene: TRBV6-8
len: 14
CDR3aa: CASRAGAGNYGYTF

v_gene: TRBV28
len: 17
CDR3aa: CASSSWTSGRVRETQYF

v_gene: TRBV18
len: 13
CDR3aa: CASSLQGHYGYTF

v_gene: TRBV6-8
len: 16
CDR3aa: CASSRMPRTGRETQYF

v_gene: TRBV6-8
len: 17
CDR3aa: CASSSLGGAGNTDTQYF

v_gene: TRBV11-3
len: 14
CDR3aa: CASSLDGVYNEQFF

v_gene: TRBV6-8
len: 13
CDR3aa: CASSEVKNTEAFF

v_gene: TRBV14
len: 14
CDR3aa: CATNVRGAHYGYTF

v_gene: TRBV28
len: 15
CDR3aa: CASSLWGRDQETQYF

v_gene: TRBV19
len: 15
CDR3aa: CASSRTSGGLNTQYF

v_gene: TRBV9
len: 15
CDR3aa: CASSRAPSSGNTIYF

v_gene: TRBV19
len: 14
CDR3aa: CASSIQGAHDEQFF

v_gene: TRBV11-3
len: 17
CDR3aa: CASSQGATLYGNYGYTF

v_gene: TRBV28
len: 15
CDR3aa: CASSLLQGGGGAQYF

v_gene: TRBV7-8
len: 13
CDR3aa: CASSMGPGIPQHF

v_gene: TRBV6-8
len: 15
CDR3aa: CASSQLTGVGNTIYF

v_gene: TRBV19
len: 14
CDR3aa: CASSIGDSNQPQHF

v_gene: TRBV1
len: 16
CDR3aa: CASSRGTGDRTDTQYF

v_gene: TRBV6-8
len: 18
CDR3aa: CASSGREMDYIVPDTQYF

v_gene: TRBV19
len: 14
CDR3aa: CASSLWGANYGYTF

v_gene: TRBV1
len: 15
CDR3aa: CASSQEGGVRSTQYF

v_gene: TRBV22-1
len: 14
CDR3aa: CASRGLETNEKLFF

v_gene: TRBV11-3
len: 15
CDR3aa: CASSLGGGAYNEQFF

v_gene: TRBV6-8
len: 16
CDR3aa: CASSYGGTGGRNEQFF

v_gene: TRBV11-3
len: 16
CDR3aa: CASSSDGLAGNNEQFF

v_gene: TRBV11-3
len: 16
CDR3aa: CASRNHWTGTNTEAFF

v_gene: TRBV6-8
len: 12
CDR3aa: CASSYSNGGYTF

v_gene: TRBV7-7
len: 16
CDR3aa: CASSGRRVPKFYGYTF

v_gene: TRBV10-2
len: 14
CDR3aa: CASSESLGGMPQHF

v_gene: TRBV11-3
len: 14
CDR3aa: CASSSPSGGDTQYF

v_gene: TRBV11-3
len: 14
CDR3aa: CASSLDHSNQPQHF

v_gene: TRBV6-8
len: 12
CDR3aa: CASGDSAYGYTF

v_gene: TRBV7-1
len: 13
CDR3aa: CASSPAAGTEAFF

v_gene: TRBV6-8
len: 13
CDR3aa: CASSWVANYGYTF

v_gene: TRBV11-3
len: 14
CDR3aa: CASSLGSSTDTQYF

v_gene: TRBV5-1
len: 15
CDR3aa: CASSVNNLNTGELFF

v_gene: TRBV15
len: 14
CDR3aa: CATSLGGDSYEQYF

v_gene: TRBV11-3
len: 14
CDR3aa: CASSLEGGTGELFF

v_gene: TRBV18
len: 16
CDR3aa: CASSPGQRGTHYEQYF

v_gene: TRBV28
len: 15
CDR3aa: CASSPDREKAYGYTF

v_gene: TRBV16
len: 19
CDR3aa: CASSQKLQGGVSGANVLTF

v_gene: TRBV11-3
len: 15
CDR3aa: CASSLRDFKGTEAFF

v_gene: TRBV11-3
len: 17
CDR3aa: CASSFGIRGKSNTEAFF

v_gene: TRBV11-1
len: 15
CDR3aa: CASTTSGGINSPLHF

v_gene: TRBV11-3
len: 14
CDR3aa: CASSSNPGANEQFF